This paragraph reports one TCR beta chain. The antigen remains unidentified. The data were taken from a study of Tregs in tolerant kidney transplant recipients. Study-level points and caveats: Findings come from small patient numbers and require larger validation.

Assay used: immunoSEQ multiplex PCR; TCRdb lists only in-frame clones, some missing. The sample yields more than 90,000 clones, roughly nine tenths seen once. Germline V gene sequence: CDR1 SGHRS, CDR2 YFSETQ. V was shortened by 0 bases and J by 6 bases, with 16 bases between the two germline ends. The CDR3 runs 15 residues. This TCR was sampled from a human donor in good health. Sequenced sample: CD4+ T cells from blood. This chain joins TRBV5-1 and TRBJ2-7; D may be TRBD1 (6 bases). CDR3 in amino acids: CASSLENYREGEQYF. The CDR3 nucleotides are TGCGCCAGCAGCTTGGAGAATTACAGGGAAGGCGAGCAGTACTTC. Combining the CDR3 with reference TRBV5-1 and TRBJ2-7 gives the whole variable domain KAGVTQTPRYLIKTRGQQVTLSCSPISGHRSVSWYQQTPGQGLQFLFEYFSETQRNKGNFPGRFSGRQFSNSRSEMNVSTLELGDSALYLCASSLENYREGEQYFGPGTRLTVT.